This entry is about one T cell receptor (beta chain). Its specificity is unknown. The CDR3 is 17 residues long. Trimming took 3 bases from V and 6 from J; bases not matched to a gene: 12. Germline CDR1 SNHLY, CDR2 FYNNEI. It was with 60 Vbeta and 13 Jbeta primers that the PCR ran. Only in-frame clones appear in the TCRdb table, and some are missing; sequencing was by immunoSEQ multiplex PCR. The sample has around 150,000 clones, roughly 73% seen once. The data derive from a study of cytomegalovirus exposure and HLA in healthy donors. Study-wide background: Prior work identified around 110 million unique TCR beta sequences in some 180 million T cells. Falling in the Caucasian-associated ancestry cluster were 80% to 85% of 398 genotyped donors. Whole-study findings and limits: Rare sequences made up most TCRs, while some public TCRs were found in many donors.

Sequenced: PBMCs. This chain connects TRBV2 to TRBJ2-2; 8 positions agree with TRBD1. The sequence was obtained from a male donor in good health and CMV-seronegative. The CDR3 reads CASSDLRQGPMPGELFF. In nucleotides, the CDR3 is TGTGCCAGCAGTGACCTCCGACAGGGGCCAATGCCCGGGGAGCTGTTTTTT. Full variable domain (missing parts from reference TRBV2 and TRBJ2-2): EPEVTQTPSHQVTQMGQEVILRCVPISNHLYFYWYRQILGQKVEFLVSFYNNEISEKSEIFDDQFSVERPDGSNFTLKIRSTKLEDSAMYFCASSDLRQGPMPGELFFGEGSRLTVL.